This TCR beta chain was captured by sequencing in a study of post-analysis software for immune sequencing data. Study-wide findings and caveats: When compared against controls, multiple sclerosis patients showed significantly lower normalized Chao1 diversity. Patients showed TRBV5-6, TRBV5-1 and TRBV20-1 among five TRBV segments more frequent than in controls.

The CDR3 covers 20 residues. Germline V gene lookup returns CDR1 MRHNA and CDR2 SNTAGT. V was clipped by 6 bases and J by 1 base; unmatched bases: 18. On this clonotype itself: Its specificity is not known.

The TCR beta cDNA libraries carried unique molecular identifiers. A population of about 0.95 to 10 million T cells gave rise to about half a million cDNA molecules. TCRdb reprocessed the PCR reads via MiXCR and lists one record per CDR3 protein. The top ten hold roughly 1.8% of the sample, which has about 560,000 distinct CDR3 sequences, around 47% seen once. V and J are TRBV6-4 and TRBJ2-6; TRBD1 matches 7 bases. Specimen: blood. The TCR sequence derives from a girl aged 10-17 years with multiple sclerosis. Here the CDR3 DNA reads TGTGCCAGCAGCCCCATATTAACGGGACAGCCTCGATCTGGGGCCAACGTCCTGACTTTC. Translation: CASSPILTGQPRSGANVLTF.